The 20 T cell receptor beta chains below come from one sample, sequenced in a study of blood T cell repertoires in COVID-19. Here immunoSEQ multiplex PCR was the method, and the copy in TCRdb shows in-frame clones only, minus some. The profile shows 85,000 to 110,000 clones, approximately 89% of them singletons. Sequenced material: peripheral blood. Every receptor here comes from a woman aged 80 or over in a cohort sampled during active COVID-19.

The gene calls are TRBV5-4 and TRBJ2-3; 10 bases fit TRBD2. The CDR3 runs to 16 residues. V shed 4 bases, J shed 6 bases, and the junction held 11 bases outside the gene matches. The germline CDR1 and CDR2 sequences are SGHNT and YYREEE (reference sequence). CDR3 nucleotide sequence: TGTGCCAGCAGCCCGGTAGCGGGGGGCCCGACCGATACGCAGTATTTT. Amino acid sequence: CASSPVAGGPTDTQYF.

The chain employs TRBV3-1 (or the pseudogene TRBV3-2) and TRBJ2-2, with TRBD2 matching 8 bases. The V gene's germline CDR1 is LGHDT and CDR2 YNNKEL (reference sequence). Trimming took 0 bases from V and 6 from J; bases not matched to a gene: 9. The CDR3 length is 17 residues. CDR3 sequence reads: CASSQDLGLATSGELFF. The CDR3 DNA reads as TGTGCCAGCAGCCAAGATTTAGGACTAGCTACCTCCGGGGAGCTGTTTTTT.

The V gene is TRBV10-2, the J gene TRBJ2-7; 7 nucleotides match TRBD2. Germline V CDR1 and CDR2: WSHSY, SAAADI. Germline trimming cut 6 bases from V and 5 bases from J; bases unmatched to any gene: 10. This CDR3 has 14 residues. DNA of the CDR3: TGCGCCAGCAGCCCCAGTAAAACTAGCGACGAGCAGTACTTC. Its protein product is CASSPSKTSDEQYF.

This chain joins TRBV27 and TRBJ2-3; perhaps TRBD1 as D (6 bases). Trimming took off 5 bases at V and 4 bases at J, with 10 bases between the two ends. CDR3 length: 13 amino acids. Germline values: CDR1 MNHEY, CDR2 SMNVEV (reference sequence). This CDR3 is CASSTRGADTQYF. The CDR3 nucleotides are TGTGCCAGCAGTACCAGGGGTGCAGATACGCAGTATTTT.

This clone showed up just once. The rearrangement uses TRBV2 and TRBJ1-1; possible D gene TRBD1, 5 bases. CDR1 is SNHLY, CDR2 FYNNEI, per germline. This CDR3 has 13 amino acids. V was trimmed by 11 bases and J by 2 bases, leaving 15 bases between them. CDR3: CAQQPRENTEAFF. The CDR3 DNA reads TGTGCCCAGCAGCCCAGGGAAAACACTGAAGCTTTCTTT.

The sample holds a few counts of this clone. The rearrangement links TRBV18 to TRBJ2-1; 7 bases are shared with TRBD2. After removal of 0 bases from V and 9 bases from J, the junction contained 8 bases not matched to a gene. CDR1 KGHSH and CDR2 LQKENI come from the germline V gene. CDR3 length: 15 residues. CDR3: CASSPPRTSITEQFF. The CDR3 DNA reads TGTGCCAGCTCACCACCAAGGACTAGTATCACTGAGCAGTTCTTC.

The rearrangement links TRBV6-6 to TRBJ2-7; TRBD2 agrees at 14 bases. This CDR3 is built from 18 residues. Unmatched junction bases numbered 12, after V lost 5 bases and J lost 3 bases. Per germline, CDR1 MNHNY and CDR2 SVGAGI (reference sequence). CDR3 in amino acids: CASSQTGTSGRRGYEQYF. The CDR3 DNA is TGTGCCAGCAGTCAAACAGGGACTAGCGGGAGACGGGGCTACGAGCAGTACTTC.

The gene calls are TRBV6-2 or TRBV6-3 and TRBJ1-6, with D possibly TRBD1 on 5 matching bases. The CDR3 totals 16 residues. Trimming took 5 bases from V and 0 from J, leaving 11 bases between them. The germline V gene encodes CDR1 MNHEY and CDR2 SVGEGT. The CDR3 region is CASSKGDSSYNSPLHF. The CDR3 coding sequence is TGTGCCAGCAGTAAGGGTGACAGCTCCTATAATTCACCCCTCCACTTT.

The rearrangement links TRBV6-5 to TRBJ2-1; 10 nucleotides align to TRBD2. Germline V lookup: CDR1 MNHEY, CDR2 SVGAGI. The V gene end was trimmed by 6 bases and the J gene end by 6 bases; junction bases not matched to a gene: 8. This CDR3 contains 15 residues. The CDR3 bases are TGTGCCAGCAGCCTGGGACTAGCGACCATCAATGAGCAGTTCTTC. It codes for CASSLGLATINEQFF.

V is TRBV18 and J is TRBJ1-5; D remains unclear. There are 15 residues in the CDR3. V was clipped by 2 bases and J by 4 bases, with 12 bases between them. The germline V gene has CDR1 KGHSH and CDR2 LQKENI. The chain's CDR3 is CASSPRSGGNQPQHF. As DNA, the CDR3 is TGTGCCAGCTCACCAAGGAGTGGAGGGAATCAGCCCCAGCATTTT.

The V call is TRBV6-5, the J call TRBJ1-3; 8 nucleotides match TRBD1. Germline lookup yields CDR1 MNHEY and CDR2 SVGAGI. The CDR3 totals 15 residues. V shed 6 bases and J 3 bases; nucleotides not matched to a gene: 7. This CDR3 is CASSRQGASGNTIYF. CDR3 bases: TGTGCCAGCAGCCGCCAGGGGGCTAGTGGAAACACCATATATTTT.

The CDR3 DNA follows: TGTGCCAGCAGCCCCCTCCCCATACAGGGGATCACTGAAGCTTTCTTT. Protein product: CASSPLPIQGITEAFF. The V call is TRBV6-2 or TRBV6-3, the J call TRBJ1-1; the match to TRBD1 covers 7 bases. The CDR3 is 16 amino acids. Per the germline V gene, CDR1 is MNHEY and CDR2 is SVGEGT. With 6 bases clipped from V and 4 bases from J, the junction kept 14 bases outside the gene matches.

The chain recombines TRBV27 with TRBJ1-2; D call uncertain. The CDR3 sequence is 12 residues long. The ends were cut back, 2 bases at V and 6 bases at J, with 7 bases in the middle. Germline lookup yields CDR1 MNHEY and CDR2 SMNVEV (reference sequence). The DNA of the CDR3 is TGTGCCAGCAGTTTAAAGGGAGATGGCTACACCTTC. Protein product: CASSLKGDGYTF.

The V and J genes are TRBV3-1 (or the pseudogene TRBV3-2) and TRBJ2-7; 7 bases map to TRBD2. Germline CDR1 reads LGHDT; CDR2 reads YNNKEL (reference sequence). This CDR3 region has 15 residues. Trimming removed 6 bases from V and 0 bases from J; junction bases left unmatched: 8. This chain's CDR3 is CASSHSGPSSYEQYF. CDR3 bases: TGTGCCAGCAGTCATAGCGGGCCCAGCTCCTACGAGCAGTACTTC.

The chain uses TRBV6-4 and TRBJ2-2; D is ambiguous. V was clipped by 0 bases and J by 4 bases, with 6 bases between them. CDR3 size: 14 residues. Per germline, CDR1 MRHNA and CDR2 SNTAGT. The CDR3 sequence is CASSDSGTTGELFF. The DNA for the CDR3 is TGTGCCAGCAGTGACTCGGGCACCACCGGGGAGCTGTTTTTT.

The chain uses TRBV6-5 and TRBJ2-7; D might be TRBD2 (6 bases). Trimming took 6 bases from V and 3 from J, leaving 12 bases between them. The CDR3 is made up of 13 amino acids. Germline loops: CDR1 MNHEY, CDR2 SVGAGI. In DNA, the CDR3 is TGTGCCAGCAGGACCGGGAGCTACTACGAGCAGTACTTC. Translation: CASRTGSYYEQYF.

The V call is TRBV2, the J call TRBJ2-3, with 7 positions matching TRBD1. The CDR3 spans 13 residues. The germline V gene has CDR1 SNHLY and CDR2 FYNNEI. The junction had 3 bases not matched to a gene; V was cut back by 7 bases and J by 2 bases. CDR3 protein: CASKGQSTDTQYF. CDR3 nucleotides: TGTGCCAGCAAGGGACAGTCCACAGATACGCAGTATTTT.

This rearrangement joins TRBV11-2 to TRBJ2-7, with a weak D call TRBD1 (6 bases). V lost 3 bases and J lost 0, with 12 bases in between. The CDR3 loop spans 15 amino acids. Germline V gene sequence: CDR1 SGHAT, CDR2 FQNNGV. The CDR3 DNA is TGTGCCAGCAGCTTGCTGACAGGACACTCCTACGAGCAGTACTTC. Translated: CASSLLTGHSYEQYF.

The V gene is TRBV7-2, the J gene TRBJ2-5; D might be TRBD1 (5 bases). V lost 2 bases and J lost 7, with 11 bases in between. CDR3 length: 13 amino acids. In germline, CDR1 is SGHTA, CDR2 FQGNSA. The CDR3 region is CASSLSGRGTQYF. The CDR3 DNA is TGTGCCAGCAGCTTAAGTGGAAGGGGGACCCAGTACTTC.

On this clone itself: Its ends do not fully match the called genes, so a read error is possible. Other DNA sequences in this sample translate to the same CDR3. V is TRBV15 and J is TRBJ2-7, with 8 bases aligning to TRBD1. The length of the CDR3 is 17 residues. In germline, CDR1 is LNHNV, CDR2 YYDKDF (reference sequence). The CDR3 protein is CATSRDRVGQAGYEQYF. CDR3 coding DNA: TGTGCTACCAGCAGAGATAGAGTGGGACAGGCCGGATACGAGCAGTACTTC.